A single sample is the source of the 7 T cell receptor beta chains below, sequenced in a study of early T cells in non-severe SARS-CoV-2 infection. One entry per CDR3 protein, called by TCRdb with MiXCR from the 5' RACE reads. There are 25,000 to 35,000 distinct CDR3 sequences in the sample; approximately 5% occur only once, and roughly 5% lies in the top ten. Specimen: whole blood. All receptors come from an adult who was a healthcare worker with PCR-confirmed SARS-CoV-2 infection or an uninfected control (not recorded which).

At least ten counts were recorded for this clonotype. The gene calls are TRBV7-9 and TRBJ2-5; D gene ambiguous. The CDR3 is made up of 14 amino acids. The V end lost 0 bases, the J end lost 2 bases, and 7 bases lay between the germline ends. The germline CDR1 and CDR2 sequences are SEHNR and FQNEAQ (reference sequence). As DNA, the CDR3 is TGTGCCAGCAGCTTAGCCCGCGGACAAGAGACCCAGTACTTC. Translated, it gives CASSLARGQETQYF.

This clonotype was counted a few times. V and J are TRBV4-3 and TRBJ1-4, with 8 nucleotides matching TRBD1. Per germline, CDR1 LGHNA and CDR2 YSLEER. This CDR3 region has 14 residues. Unmatched junction bases numbered 5, after V lost 5 bases and J lost 6 bases. Written as DNA, the CDR3 is TGCGCCAGCAGCGCGCAGACAGGGGATGAAAAACTGTTTTTT. Translating it yields CASSAQTGDEKLFF.

This clonotype occurred many times. V gene TRBV18 combines with J gene TRBJ1-5; 7 bases map to TRBD1. V gave up 3 bases and J gave up 5 bases; unmatched junction bases: 1. The germline gives CDR1 KGHSH, CDR2 LQKENI. The CDR3 contains 13 residues. This CDR3 is CASSPDRDQPQHF. CDR3 DNA sequence: TGTGCCAGCTCACCCGACAGGGATCAGCCCCAGCATTTT.

This clonotype occurred many times. The rearrangement links TRBV12-3 or TRBV12-4 to TRBJ2-1; 11 bases fit TRBD2. The CDR3 loop spans 15 amino acids. V lost 1 base, J lost 4 bases, and 0 bases stayed unmatched. CDR3 sequence: CASSLGTSGYNEQFF. The CDR3, as DNA: TGTGCCAGCAGTTTAGGGACTAGCGGGTACAATGAGCAGTTCTTC.

At least ten counts were recorded for this clonotype. DNA of the CDR3: TGCAGTGCTGGCCTGGGACTAGCGGGACTCTTCCACGAGCAGTACTTC. Amino acid sequence: CSAGLGLAGLFHEQYF. The J gene is TRBJ2-7, the V gene TRBV20-1; 13 bases line up with TRBD2. This CDR3 comprises 16 residues. V lost 5 bases, J lost 5 bases, and 12 bases stayed unmatched. Germline CDR1 DFQATT, CDR2 SNEGSKA (reference sequence).

This clonotype was recorded at least ten times. This chain connects TRBV11-2 to TRBJ1-6; D not resolved. V shed 0 bases and J shed 0 bases, with 9 bases lying between them. The CDR3 length is 17 residues. The germline V gene has CDR1 SGHAT and CDR2 FQNNGV. This chain's CDR3 is CASSLEFSSSYNSPLHF. For the CDR3, the DNA is TGTGCCAGCAGCTTAGAGTTTTCGAGCTCCTATAATTCACCCCTCCACTTT.

At least ten counts were recorded for this clonotype. V and J are TRBV6-1 and TRBJ1-1; D might be TRBD1 (6 bases). Deletions cut 7 bases from V and 6 bases from J, with 18 bases between. CDR3 size: 14 residues. The germline gives CDR1 MNHNS, CDR2 SASEGT. In DNA, the CDR3 is TGTGCCAGCACCCACAGGGTAGGGTTGGCTGAAGCTTTCTTT. This translates into CASTHRVGLAEAFF.